The sequence of this TCR beta chain was determined in a study of blood T cell repertoires in COVID-19. The overall study: Sites in the United States, Italy and Spain provided acute and convalescent COVID-19 samples.

The data were produced by immunoSEQ multiplex PCR, yet TCRdb's version contains in-frame clones alone and is incomplete. The sample shows tens of thousands of clones, 82% of them seen only once. This receptor was obtained from a woman of 80 years or more with acute or convalescent COVID-19. Sequencing used peripheral blood.

The CDR3 reads CASSIRRTGGYYGYTF. The DNA of the CDR3 is TGTGCCAGTAGTATACGAAGGACAGGGGGCTACTATGGCTACACCTTC. The chain combines TRBV19 with TRBJ1-2, with 11 nucleotides matching TRBD1. The CDR3 spans 16 residues. Germline V gene data show CDR1 as LNHDA and CDR2 as SQIVND (reference sequence). Trimming removed 2 bases from V and 3 bases from J; junction bases left unmatched: 5.